This is a list of T cell receptor beta chains from one sample in a study of response to subunit inactivated influenza vaccine. One entry per CDR3 protein results from TCRdb running MiXCR on the RT-PCR reads. The data show fewer than 700,000 distinct CDR3 sequences, with 10% to 15% seen just once and less than 15% held by the top ten. Material: PBMCs from blood, obtained roughly 45 days after vaccination. The receptors shown here come from a man aged 45-65 years who received an inactivated influenza vaccine. CDR3s include the opening cysteine and the closing phenylalanine or tryptophan. The D gene is left open where the match is weak. A row's size may be missing; if present it is once, few, many or a size class.

D,size,J,V,CDR3,DNA
.,many,TRBJ1-1,TRBV20-1,CSARRTDESEAFF,TGCAGTGCTAGGCGGACTGATGAGTCTGAAGCTTTCTTT
TRBD1,.,TRBJ2-5,TRBV10-3,CAISEFRTGQETQYF,TGTGCCATCAGTGAGTTCCGGACAGGGCAAGAGACCCAGTACTTC
TRBD1,.,TRBJ2-5,TRBV2,CASSRRDSLGETQYF,TGTGCCAGCAGTCGTCGGGACAGTCTTGGGGAGACCCAGTACTTC
.,once,TRBJ2-5,TRBV5-1,CASSLAGPRGQTQYF,TGCGCCAGCAGCTTGGCCGGGCCCCGTGGGCAGACCCAGTACTTC
.,.,TRBJ2-3,TRBV27,CASSLRHTDTQYF,TGTGCCAGCAGTCTTAGACACACAGATACGCAGTATTTT
TRBD1,.,TRBJ2-1,TRBV11-2,CASSLVRGNHYNEQFF,TGTGCCAGCAGCTTAGTCAGGGGGAACCATTACAATGAGCAGTTCTTC
TRBD1,few,TRBJ2-3,TRBV7-9,CASSRQGTDTDTQYF,TGTGCCAGCAGCCGGCAAGGGACAGACACAGATACGCAGTATTTT
.,few,TRBJ1-4,TRBV7-2,CASSLASSANEKLFF,TGTGCCAGCAGCTTAGCGTCCTCGGCTAATGAAAAACTGTTTTTT
TRBD2,.,TRBJ2-2,TRBV9,CASSAGLAATELFF,TGTGCCAGCAGCGCGGGACTAGCGGCAACGGAGCTGTTTTTT
.,.,TRBJ2-4,TRBV24-1,CATTTGGGFKNIQYF,TGTGCCACCACAACCGGCGGAGGATTCAAAAACATTCAGTACTTC
.,many,TRBJ1-4,TRBV13,CASSSRGIGEKLFF,TGTGCCAGCAGCTCCAGGGGAATAGGGGAAAAACTGTTTTTT
TRBD1,.,TRBJ2-5,TRBV7-9,CASSTPTGSGETQYF,TGTGCCAGCAGCACGCCGACAGGGAGTGGGGAGACCCAGTACTTC
TRBD1,few,TRBJ2-2,TRBV6-5,CASSYSGGAGTGELFF,TGTGCCAGCAGTTACTCAGGGGGCGCGGGCACCGGGGAGCTGTTTTTT
.,many,TRBJ1-2,TRBV5-1,CASSLNPDYGYTF,TGCGCCAGCAGCTTGAACCCGGACTATGGCTACACCTTC
.,few,TRBJ2-5,TRBV7-2,CASSRGTDQETQYF,TGTGCCAGCAGCCGTGGGACCGACCAAGAGACCCAGTACTTC
.,.,TRBJ2-1,TRBV12-3/TRBV12-4,CASSFGGGPYNEQFF,TGTGCCAGCAGTTTTGGGGGGGGCCCTTACAATGAGCAGTTCTTC
.,few,TRBJ1-1,TRBV12-3/TRBV12-4,CASSTNRKRAFF,TGTGCCAGCAGCACAAACCGTAAAAGGGCTTTCTTT
TRBD2,few,TRBJ2-3,TRBV12-3/TRBV12-4,CASSSSFRGGTPDTQYF,TGTGCCAGCAGTTCTAGCTTTCGGGGGGGCACCCCAGATACGCAGTATTTT
TRBD1,.,TRBJ2-2,TRBV5-1,CASSDPGQGDTGELFF,TGCGCCAGCAGCGACCCGGGACAGGGCGACACCGGGGAGCTGTTTTTT